This T cell receptor beta chain was observed in a study of T cells in Graves' hyperthyroidism and ophthalmopathy. Notes on the study in general: Most thyroid-expanded clonotypes above 0.001 were also found in blood.

In this sample, this clonotype turned up many times. Its antigen is unidentified. RNA transcripts gave rise to amplified TCR beta CDR3 regions. When the TCR CDR3 underwent first-round RT-PCR, the HTBI primer set was used. TCRdb redid the calling of the multiplex PCR reads with MiXCR, one entry per CDR3 protein. The repertoire has around 340,000 distinct CDR3 sequences, about a sixth of them found once; the top ten carry roughly a sixth. The CDR3 runs to 11 residues. Trimming removed 5 bases from V and 5 bases from J, with 6 bases in between. Per the germline V gene, CDR1 is MDHEN and CDR2 is SYDVKM. Ophthalmopathy patients all had a Clinical Activity Score of at least 3, a NOSPECS grade of at least 4 and disease under 3 months old. Those patients with uncontrolled infection, other autoimmune disease, pregnancy or lactation were excluded. Thyroid ultrasound, orbital computed tomography, clinical symptoms, and serum thyroxine and TRAb underpinned diagnoses.

The sequence derives from a woman aged 40 to 50 with Graves' ophthalmopathy. The V and J genes are TRBV28 and TRBJ2-5; D gene unclear. Sequenced sample: blood. For the CDR3, the DNA is TGTGCCAGCAGTCAGGATGAGACCCAGTACTTC. This codes for CASSQDETQYF. Using reference TRBV28 and TRBJ2-5 for the parts outside the CDR3, the full variable domain is DVKVTQSSRYLVKRTGEKVFLECVQDMDHENMFWYRQDPGLGLRLIYFSYDVKMKEKGDIPEGYSVSREKKERFSLILESASTNQTSMYLCASSQDETQYFGPGTRLLVL.